Each of the 10 T cell receptor beta chains below was sequenced from the same sample in a study of shared clonotypes between healthy human individuals. Data came from immunoSEQ multiplex PCR; TCRdb stores just in-frame clones and leaves some out. Of more than 2,000,000 clones in the sample, approximately 93% were seen once. The sequenced sample was naive CD4+ T cells from PBMCs. Subset of the sample: CD45RA+ positively selected. Every receptor here comes from a man younger than 30 in good health. Some clones in this sample may be carry-over from other donors' samples.

This chain links TRBV5-4 with TRBJ1-1; possibly TRBD1 for D (6 bases). V lost 3 bases to trimming and J lost 1 base, with 10 bases between them. CDR3 length: 14 residues. Germline assignment: CDR1 SGHNT and CDR2 YYREEE (reference sequence). CDR3 sequence: CASSYTDRNTEAFF. In DNA form, the CDR3 reads TGTGCCAGCAGCTATACGGACAGGAACACTGAAGCTTTCTTT. Complete variable domain (other parts from reference TRBV5-4 and TRBJ1-1): ETGVTQSPTHLIKTRGQQVTLRCSSQSGHNTVSWYQQALGQGPQFIFQYYREEENGRGNFPPRFSGLQFPNYSSELNVNALELDDSALYLCASSYTDRNTEAFFGQGTRLTVV.

Turning to this clone: One junction end disagrees with the germline gene, perhaps due to a read error. The gene calls are TRBV20-1 and TRBJ2-7, with D hard to call. Germline CDR1 and CDR2: DFQATT and SNEGSKA (reference sequence). This CDR3 region has 11 residues. For the CDR3, the DNA is TGCAGTGCGTCAAATGGACCCCTCGGAATGTTC. It encodes CSASNGPLGMF.

This clone was recorded only once. The chain uses TRBV19 and TRBJ2-2, with D possibly being TRBD1 (5 bases). CDR1 and CDR2 (germline): LNHDA, SQIVND (reference sequence). Trimming left V 6 bases short and J 1 base short, with 9 bases between. CDR3 length: 14 amino acids. CDR3 in amino acids: CASRSRGNTGELFF. In DNA form, the CDR3 reads TGTGCCAGTAGGTCTAGGGGGAACACCGGGGAGCTGTTTTTT.

The chain recombines TRBV9 with TRBJ2-5, with D possibly TRBD2 on 6 matching bases. Germline V lookup: CDR1 SGDLS, CDR2 YYNGEE. The CDR3 is 15 residues long. V lost 0 bases and J lost 2, with 11 bases in between. The CDR3 bases are TGTGCCAGCAGCGTAGGATCGGGGGTACAAGAGACCCAGTACTTC. Translated, it gives CASSVGSGVQETQYF. The variable domain in full, completed from reference TRBV9 and TRBJ2-5, reads DSGVTQTPKHLITATGQRVTLRCSPRSGDLSVYWYQQSLDQGLQFLIQYYNGEERAKGNILERFSAQQFPDLHSELNLSSLELGDSALYFCASSVGSGVQETQYFGPGTRLLVL.

The V call is TRBV5-5, the J call TRBJ1-4; 11 positions match TRBD1. Trimming took 4 bases from V and 8 from J; bases not matched to a gene: 10. The CDR3 totals 16 residues. Germline V gene sequence: CDR1 SGHKS, CDR2 YYEKEE (reference sequence). CDR3 bases: TGTGCCAGCAGCCAACCTGGACAGGGGGCGGGGGAAAAACTGTTTTTT. Protein: CASSQPGQGAGEKLFF.

J is TRBJ2-1 and V is TRBV27, with 7 bases matching TRBD1. Germline lookup yields CDR1 MNHEY and CDR2 SMNVEV (reference sequence). This CDR3 has 15 residues. V dropped 5 bases and J dropped 1; count of bases not matched to a gene: 5. CDR3 in DNA: TGTGCCAGCAGTGACAGGGAAGTTTCCTACAATGAGCAGTTCTTC. Amino acids: CASSDREVSYNEQFF.

The V call is TRBV11-1, the J call TRBJ1-1; 7 bases align to TRBD1. This CDR3 has 15 residues. Germline trimming cut 7 bases from V and 1 base from J; bases unmatched to any gene: 9. Germline CDR1 reads SGHAT; CDR2 reads FQDESV (reference sequence). Written as DNA, the CDR3 is TGTGCCAGCATCTTGGACAGGAGCGCGAACACTGAAGCTTTCTTT. This gives the protein CASILDRSANTEAFF.

A remark on this clone: Different DNA sequences within this sample yield the same CDR3. The gene calls are TRBV11-3 and TRBJ2-2; no firm D call. This CDR3 spans 13 amino acids. Germline V lookup: CDR1 SGHNT, CDR2 YENEEA. V gave up 1 base and J gave up 6 bases, with 6 bases separating them. The CDR3 sequence: CASSLGVAGELFF. The CDR3 bases are TGTGCCAGCAGCTTAGGAGTTGCCGGGGAGCTGTTTTTT.

On this clone: This CDR3 is also generated by other DNA sequences in the sample. The CDR3 sequence: CASSRDRGNEKLFF. As DNA, the CDR3 is TGCGCCAGCAGCCGGGACAGGGGGAATGAAAAACTGTTTTTT. The chain couples TRBV5-1 to TRBJ1-4; 11 nucleotides align to TRBD1. The CDR3 covers 14 residues. Losses at the gene ends were 4 bases for V and 5 bases for J; bases not matched to a gene: 1. CDR1 is SGHRS, CDR2 YFSETQ, per germline. The full variable domain, completed using reference TRBV5-1 and TRBJ1-4, is KAGVTQTPRYLIKTRGQQVTLSCSPISGHRSVSWYQQTPGQGLQFLFEYFSETQRNKGNFPGRFSGRQFSNSRSEMNVSTLELGDSALYLCASSRDRGNEKLFFGSGTQLSVL.

The chain employs TRBV2 and TRBJ1-2, with D possibly matching TRBD1 (5 bases). This CDR3 is built from 15 residues. CDR1 SNHLY and CDR2 FYNNEI come from the germline V gene. Trimming shortened V by 4 bases and J by 4 bases, and 16 bases separated the two germline ends. Here the CDR3 DNA reads TGTGCCAGCAGTGTATCAGGGACCCCTAGCTATGGCTACACCTTC. Residues: CASSVSGTPSYGYTF. Complete variable domain (other parts from reference TRBV2 and TRBJ1-2): EPEVTQTPSHQVTQMGQEVILRCVPISNHLYFYWYRQILGQKVEFLVSFYNNEISEKSEIFDDQFSVERPDGSNFTLKIRSTKLEDSAMYFCASSVSGTPSYGYTFGSGTRLTVV.